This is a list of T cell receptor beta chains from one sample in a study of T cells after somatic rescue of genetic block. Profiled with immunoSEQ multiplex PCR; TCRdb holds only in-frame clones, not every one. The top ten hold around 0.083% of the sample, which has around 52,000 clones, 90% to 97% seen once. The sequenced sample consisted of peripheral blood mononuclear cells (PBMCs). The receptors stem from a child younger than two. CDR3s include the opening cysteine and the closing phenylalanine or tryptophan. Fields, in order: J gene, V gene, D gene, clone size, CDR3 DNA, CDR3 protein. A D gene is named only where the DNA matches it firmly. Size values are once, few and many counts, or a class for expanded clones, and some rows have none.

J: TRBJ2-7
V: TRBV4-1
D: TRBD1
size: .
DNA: TGCGCCAGCAGCCAAGGGACAGGGGACGAGCAGTACTTC
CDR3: CASSQGTGDEQYF

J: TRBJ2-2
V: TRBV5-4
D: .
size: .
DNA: TGTGCCAGCAATCCGGGCCCTCACGGGGAGCTGTTTTTT
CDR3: CASNPGPHGELFF

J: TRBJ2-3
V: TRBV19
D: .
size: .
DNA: TGTGCCAGTAGTATTAACCTAGCTGCCTCAGATACGCAGTATTTT
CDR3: CASSINLAASDTQYF

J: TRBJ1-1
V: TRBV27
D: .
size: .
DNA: TGTGCCAGCAGTTTACAGAGGAACACTGAAGCTTTCTTT
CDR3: CASSLQRNTEAFF

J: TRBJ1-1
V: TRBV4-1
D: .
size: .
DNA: TGCGCCAGCAGCCAGGGGGGTCGGGCTGAAGCTTTCTTT
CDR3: CASSQGGRAEAFF

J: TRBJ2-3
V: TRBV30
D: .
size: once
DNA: TGTGCCTGGAGTGTAACAGATATCACAGATACGCAGTATTTT
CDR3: CAWSVTDITDTQYF

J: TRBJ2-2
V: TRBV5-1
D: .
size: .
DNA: TGCGCCAGCAGGGGAGTTAGGGAGCTGTTTTTT
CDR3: CASRGVRELFF

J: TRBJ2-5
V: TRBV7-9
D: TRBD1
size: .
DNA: TGTGCCAGCAGCCTAGGACAGGGGGCATGGGAGACCCAGTACTTC
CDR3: CASSLGQGAWETQYF

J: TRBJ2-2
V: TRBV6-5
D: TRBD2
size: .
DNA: TGTGCCAGCAGGACTAGCGGCACCGGGGAGCTGTTTTTT
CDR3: CASRTSGTGELFF

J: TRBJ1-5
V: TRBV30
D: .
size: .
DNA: TGTGCCTGGAGTGTTCAGGTCAATCAGCCCCAGCATTTT
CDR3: CAWSVQVNQPQHF

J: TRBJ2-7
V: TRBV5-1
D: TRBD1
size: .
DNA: TGCGCCAGCAGCTTCCGTCTCGGACAGGGATCCTACGAGCAGTACTTC
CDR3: CASSFRLGQGSYEQYF

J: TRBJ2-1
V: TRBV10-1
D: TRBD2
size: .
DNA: TGCGCCAGCAGTGACCGGAGCGGGAGAGTCTACAATGAGCAGTTCTTC
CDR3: CASSDRSGRVYNEQFF

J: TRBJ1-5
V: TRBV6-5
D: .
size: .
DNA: TGTGCCAGCAGTTACTCCAGCAATCAGCCCCAGCATTTT
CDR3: CASSYSSNQPQHF

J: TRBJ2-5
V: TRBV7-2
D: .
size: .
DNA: TGTGCCAGCAGCTTAGATGCGAGAATAGAGACCCAGTACTTC
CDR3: CASSLDARIETQYF

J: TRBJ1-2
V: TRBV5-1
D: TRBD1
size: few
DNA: TGCGCCAGCAGCTTGTATGGGGGGACAGCTGGCTACACCTTC
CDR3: CASSLYGGTAGYTF

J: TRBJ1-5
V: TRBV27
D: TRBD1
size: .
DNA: TGTGCCAGCAGTCATGGGACAGGCAATCAGCCCCAGCATTTT
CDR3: CASSHGTGNQPQHF

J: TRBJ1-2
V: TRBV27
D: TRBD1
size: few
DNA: TGTGCCAGCAGTTCAGGGGGCTATGGCTACACCTTC
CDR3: CASSSGGYGYTF

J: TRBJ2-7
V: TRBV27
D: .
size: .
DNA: TGTGCCAGCAGTTTATCGTGGGGGTACGAGCAGTACTTC
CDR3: CASSLSWGYEQYF

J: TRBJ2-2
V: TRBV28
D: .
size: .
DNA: TGTGCCAGCAGTTCCGGGAGGAACACCGGGGAGCTGTTTTTT
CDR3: CASSSGRNTGELFF

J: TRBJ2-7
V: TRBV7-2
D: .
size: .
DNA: TGTGCCAGCAGCCAGGGAAGGGCTTACGAGCAGTACTTC
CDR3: CASSQGRAYEQYF

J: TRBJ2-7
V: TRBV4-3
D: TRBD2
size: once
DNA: TGCGCCAGCAGCCAAGATACTAGCGGGAGAGTTGAGCAGTACTTC
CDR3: CASSQDTSGRVEQYF

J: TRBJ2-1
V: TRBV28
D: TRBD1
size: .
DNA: TGTGCCAGCAGTTTAACCCGGGACAGGGGGAGGTGGGAGCAGTTCTTC
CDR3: CASSLTRDRGRWEQFF

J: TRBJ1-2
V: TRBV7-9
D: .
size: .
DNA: TGTGCCAGCAGCTCTGGACGGATCCCTAGTCGTGGCTACACCTTC
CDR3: CASSSGRIPSRGYTF

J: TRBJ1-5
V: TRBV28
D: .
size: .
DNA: TGTGCCAGCAGTCCCACAGTACAGCCCCAGCATTTT
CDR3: CASSPTVQPQHF

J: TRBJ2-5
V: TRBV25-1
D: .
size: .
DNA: TGTGCCAGCAGCCCCGAGATTACACTAGGGATGGCGGAGACCCAGTACTTC
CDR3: CASSPEITLGMAETQYF

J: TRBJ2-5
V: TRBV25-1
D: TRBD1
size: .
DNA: TGTGCCAGCAGTGAAATAAGAGGGGGCAAGGGGGAGACCCAGTACTTC
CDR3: CASSEIRGGKGETQYF

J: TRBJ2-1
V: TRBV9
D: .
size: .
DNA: TGTGCCAGCAGCGTAGTGGCGGATAGCTCCTACAATGAGCAGTTCTTC
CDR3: CASSVVADSSYNEQFF